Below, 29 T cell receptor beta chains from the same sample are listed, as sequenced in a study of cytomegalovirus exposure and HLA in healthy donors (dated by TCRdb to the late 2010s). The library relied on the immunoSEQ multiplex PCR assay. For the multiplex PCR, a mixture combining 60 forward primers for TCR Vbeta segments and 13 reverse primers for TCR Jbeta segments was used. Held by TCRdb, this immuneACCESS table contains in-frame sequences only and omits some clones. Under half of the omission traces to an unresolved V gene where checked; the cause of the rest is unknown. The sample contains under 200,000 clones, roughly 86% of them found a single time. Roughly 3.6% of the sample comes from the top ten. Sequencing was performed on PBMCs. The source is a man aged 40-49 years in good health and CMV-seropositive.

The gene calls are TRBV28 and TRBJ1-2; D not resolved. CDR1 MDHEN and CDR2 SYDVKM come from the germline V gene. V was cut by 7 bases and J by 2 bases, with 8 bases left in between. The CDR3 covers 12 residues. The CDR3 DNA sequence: TGTGCCAGCAACCCAGGAAACTATGGCTACACCTTC. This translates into CASNPGNYGYTF.

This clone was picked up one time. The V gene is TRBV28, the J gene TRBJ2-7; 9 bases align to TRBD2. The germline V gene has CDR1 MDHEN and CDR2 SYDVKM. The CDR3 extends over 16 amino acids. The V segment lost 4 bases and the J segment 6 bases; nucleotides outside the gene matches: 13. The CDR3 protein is CASSSSGTSRPGEQYF. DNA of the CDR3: TGTGCCAGCAGTTCGTCCGGGACTAGCCGTCCTGGCGAGCAGTACTTC.

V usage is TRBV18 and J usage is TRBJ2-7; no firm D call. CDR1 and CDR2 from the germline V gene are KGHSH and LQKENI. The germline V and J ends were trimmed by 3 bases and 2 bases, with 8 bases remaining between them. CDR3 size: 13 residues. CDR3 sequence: CASSPGRAYEQYF. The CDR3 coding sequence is TGTGCCAGCTCACCGGGCAGAGCCTACGAGCAGTACTTC. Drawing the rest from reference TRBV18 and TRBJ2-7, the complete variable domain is NAGVMQNPRHLVRRRGQEARLRCSPMKGHSHVYWYRQLPEEGLKFMVYLQKENIIDESGMPKERFSAEFPKEGPSILRIQQVVRGDSAAYFCASSPGRAYEQYFGPGTRLTVT.

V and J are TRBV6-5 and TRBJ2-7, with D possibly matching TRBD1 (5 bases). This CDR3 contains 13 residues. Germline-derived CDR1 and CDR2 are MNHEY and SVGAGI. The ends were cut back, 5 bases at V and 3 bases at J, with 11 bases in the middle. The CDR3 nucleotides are TGTGCCAGCAGTAGGTCGGACATCTACGAGCAGTACTTC. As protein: CASSRSDIYEQYF.

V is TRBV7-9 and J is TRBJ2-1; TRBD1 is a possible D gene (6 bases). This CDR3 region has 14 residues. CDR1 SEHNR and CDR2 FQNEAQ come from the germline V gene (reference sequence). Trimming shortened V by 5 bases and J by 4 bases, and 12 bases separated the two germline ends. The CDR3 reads CASSLRDTYNEQFF. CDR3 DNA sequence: TGTGCCAGCAGCCTCCGGGACACTTACAATGAGCAGTTCTTC.

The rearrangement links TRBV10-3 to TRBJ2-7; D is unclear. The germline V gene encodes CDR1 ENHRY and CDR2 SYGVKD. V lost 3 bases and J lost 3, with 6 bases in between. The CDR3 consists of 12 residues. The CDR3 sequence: CAISDLSYEQYF. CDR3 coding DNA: TGTGCCATCAGTGATCTTAGCTACGAGCAGTACTTC.

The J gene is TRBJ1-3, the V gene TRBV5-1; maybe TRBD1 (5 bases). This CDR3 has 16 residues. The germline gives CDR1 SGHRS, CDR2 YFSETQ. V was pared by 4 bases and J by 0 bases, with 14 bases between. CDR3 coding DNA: TGCGCCAGCAGCCCGGGGGGACTGATCTCTGGAAACACCATATATTTT. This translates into CASSPGGLISGNTIYF.

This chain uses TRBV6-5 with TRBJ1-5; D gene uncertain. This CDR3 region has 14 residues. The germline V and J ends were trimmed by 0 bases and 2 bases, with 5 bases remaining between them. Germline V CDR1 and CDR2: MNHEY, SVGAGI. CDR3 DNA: TGTGCCAGCAGTTACTCGGAGGGCAATCAGCCCCAGCATTTT. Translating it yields CASSYSEGNQPQHF.

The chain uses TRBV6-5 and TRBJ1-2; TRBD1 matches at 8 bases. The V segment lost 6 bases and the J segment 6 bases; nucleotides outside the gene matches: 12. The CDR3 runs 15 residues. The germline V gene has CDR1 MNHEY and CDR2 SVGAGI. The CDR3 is CASSIGLGQGNGYTF. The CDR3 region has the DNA TGTGCCAGCAGCATCGGCTTAGGACAGGGAAATGGCTACACCTTC.

The CDR3 loop reads CAISESGRDSPLHF. The CDR3 nucleotides read TGTGCCATCAGTGAGTCTGGCAGGGATTCACCCCTCCACTTT. This chain joins TRBV10-3 and TRBJ1-6, with a possible D match to TRBD1 (5 bases). CDR3 length equals 14 residues. Germline V gives CDR1 ENHRY, CDR2 SYGVKD. V dropped 0 bases and J dropped 8 bases, with 8 bases sitting between them.

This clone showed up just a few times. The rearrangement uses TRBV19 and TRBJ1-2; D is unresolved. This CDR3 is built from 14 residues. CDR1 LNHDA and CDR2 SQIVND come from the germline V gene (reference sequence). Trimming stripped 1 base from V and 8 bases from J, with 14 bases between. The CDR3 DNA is TGTGCCAGTAGTATAGCCGGGAAGATATCGGGCTACACCTTC. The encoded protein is CASSIAGKISGYTF.

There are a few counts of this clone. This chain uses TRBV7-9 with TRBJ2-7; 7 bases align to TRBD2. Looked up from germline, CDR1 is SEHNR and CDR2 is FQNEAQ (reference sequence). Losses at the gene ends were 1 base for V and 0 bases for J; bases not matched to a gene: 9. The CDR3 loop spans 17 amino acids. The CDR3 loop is CASSLGAWRERSYEQYF. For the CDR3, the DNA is TGTGCCAGCAGCTTAGGGGCTTGGCGGGAGCGCTCCTACGAGCAGTACTTC.

The CDR3 protein is CASRHLPGQSENTEAFF. The CDR3 DNA sequence: TGCGCCAGCAGACATTTACCGGGACAGTCAGAGAACACTGAAGCTTTCTTT. J is TRBJ1-1 and V is TRBV5-1, with 7 bases that match TRBD1. This CDR3 comprises 17 residues. Germline V gene data show CDR1 as SGHRS and CDR2 as YFSETQ. With 5 bases clipped from V and 1 base from J, the junction kept 14 bases outside the gene matches.

DNA of the CDR3: TGTGCCAGCAGTTTAAGGACTGGAACCTACGAGCAGTACTTC. Amino acids: CASSLRTGTYEQYF. V and J are TRBV28 and TRBJ2-7, with a weak D call TRBD2 (5 bases). V lost 2 bases and J lost 2, with 10 bases in between. Germline V gene data show CDR1 as MDHEN and CDR2 as SYDVKM. The CDR3 has 14 residues.

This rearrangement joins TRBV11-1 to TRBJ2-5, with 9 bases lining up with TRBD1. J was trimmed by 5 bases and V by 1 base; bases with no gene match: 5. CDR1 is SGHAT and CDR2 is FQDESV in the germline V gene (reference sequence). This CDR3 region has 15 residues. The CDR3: CASSLGGTGIETQYF. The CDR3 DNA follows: TGTGCCAGCAGCTTAGGAGGGACAGGGATTGAGACCCAGTACTTC.

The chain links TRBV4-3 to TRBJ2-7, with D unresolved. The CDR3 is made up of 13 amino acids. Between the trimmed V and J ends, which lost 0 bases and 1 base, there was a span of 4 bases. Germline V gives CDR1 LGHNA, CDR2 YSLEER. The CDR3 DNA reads TGCGCCAGCAGCCAAGATATATCCTACGAGCAGTACTTC. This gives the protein CASSQDISYEQYF.

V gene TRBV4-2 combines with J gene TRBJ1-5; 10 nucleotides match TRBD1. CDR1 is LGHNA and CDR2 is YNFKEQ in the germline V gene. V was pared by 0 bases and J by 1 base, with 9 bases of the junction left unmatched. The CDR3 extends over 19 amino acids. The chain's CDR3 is CASSQDLLRQGASNQPQHF. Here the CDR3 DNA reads TGTGCCAGCAGCCAAGACCTATTAAGACAGGGGGCAAGCAATCAGCCCCAGCATTTT.

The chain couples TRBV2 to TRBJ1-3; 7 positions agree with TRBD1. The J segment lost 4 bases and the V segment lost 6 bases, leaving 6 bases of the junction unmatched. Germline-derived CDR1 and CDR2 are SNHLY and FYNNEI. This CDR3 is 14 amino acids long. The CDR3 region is CASSSTGEGNTIYF. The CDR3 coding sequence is TGTGCCAGCAGCTCTACAGGGGAGGGAAACACCATATATTTT.

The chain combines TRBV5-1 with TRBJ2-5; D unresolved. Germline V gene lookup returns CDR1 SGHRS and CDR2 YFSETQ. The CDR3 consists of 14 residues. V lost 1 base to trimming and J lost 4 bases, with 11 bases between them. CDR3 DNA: TGCGCCAGCAGCTTGTCCCAGGTCGGAGAGACCCAGTACTTC. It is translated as CASSLSQVGETQYF.

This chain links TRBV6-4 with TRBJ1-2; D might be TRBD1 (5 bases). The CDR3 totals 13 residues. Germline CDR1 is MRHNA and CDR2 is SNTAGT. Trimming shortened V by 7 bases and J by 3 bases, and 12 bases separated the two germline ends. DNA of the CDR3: TGTGCCAGCAAACCACAGGCCCACTATGGCTACACCTTC. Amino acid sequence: CASKPQAHYGYTF.

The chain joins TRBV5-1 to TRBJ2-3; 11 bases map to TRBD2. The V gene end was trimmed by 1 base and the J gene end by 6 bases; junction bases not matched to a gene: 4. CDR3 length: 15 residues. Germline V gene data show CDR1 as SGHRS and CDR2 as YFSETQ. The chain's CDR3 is CASSLITSGGDTQYF. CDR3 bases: TGCGCCAGCAGCTTGATTACTAGCGGGGGTGATACGCAGTATTTT.

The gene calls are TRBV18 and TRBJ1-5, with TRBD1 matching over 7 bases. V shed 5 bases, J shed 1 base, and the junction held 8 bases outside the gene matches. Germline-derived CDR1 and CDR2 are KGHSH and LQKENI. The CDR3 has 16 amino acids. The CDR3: CASSKGTERSNQPQHF. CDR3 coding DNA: TGTGCCAGCTCAAAGGGGACAGAAAGAAGCAATCAGCCCCAGCATTTT.

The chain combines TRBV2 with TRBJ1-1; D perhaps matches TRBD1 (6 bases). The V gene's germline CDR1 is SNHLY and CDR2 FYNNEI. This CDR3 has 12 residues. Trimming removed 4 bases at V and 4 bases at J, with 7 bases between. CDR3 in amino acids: CASSVRGTEAFF. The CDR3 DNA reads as TGTGCCAGCAGTGTCAGGGGCACTGAAGCTTTCTTT. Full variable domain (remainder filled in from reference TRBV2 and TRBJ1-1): EPEVTQTPSHQVTQMGQEVILRCVPISNHLYFYWYRQILGQKVEFLVSFYNNEISEKSEIFDDQFSVERPDGSNFTLKIRSTKLEDSAMYFCASSVRGTEAFFGQGTRLTVV.

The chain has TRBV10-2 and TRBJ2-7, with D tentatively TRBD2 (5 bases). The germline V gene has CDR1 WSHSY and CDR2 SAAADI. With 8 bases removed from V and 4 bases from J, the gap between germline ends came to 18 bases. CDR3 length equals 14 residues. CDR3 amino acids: CASGGGRWGYEQYF. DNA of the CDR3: TGCGCCAGCGGAGGAGGTCGCTGGGGATACGAGCAGTACTTC.

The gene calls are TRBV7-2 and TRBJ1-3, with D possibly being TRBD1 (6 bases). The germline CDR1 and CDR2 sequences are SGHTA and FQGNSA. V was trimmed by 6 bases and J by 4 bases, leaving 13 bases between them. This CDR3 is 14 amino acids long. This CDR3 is CASRPGGGGNTIYF. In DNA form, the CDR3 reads TGTGCCAGCAGACCGGGGGGGGGCGGAAACACCATATATTTT.

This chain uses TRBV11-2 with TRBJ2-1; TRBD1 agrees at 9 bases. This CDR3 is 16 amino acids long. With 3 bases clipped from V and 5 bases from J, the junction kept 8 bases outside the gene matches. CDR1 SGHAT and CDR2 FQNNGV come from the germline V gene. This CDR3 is CASSFLRDRVNNEQFF. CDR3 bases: TGTGCCAGCAGCTTTCTCCGGGACAGGGTGAACAATGAGCAGTTCTTC.

The CDR3 DNA sequence: TGTGCCAGCAGTGACCGGACAGGGGGCGACGAGACCCAGTACTTC. The encoded protein is CASSDRTGGDETQYF. The chain carries TRBV25-1 and TRBJ2-5; 11 nucleotides line up with TRBD1. This CDR3 has 15 residues. The V segment lost 3 bases and the J segment 5 bases; nucleotides outside the gene matches: 5. CDR1 is MGHDK and CDR2 is SYGVNS in the germline V gene. The full variable domain, completed using reference TRBV25-1 and TRBJ2-5, is EADIYQTPRYLVIGTGKKITLECSQTMGHDKMYWYQQDPGMELHLIHYSYGVNSTEKGDLSSESTVSRIRTEHFPLTLESARPSHTSQYLCASSDRTGGDETQYFGPGTRLLVL.

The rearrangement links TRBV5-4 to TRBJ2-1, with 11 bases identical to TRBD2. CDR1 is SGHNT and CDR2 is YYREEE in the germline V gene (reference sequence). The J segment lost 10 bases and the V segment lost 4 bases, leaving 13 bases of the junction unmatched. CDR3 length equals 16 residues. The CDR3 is CASSPVVAGGPREQFF. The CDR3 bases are TGTGCCAGCAGCCCCGTGGTAGCGGGAGGGCCGAGGGAGCAGTTCTTC.

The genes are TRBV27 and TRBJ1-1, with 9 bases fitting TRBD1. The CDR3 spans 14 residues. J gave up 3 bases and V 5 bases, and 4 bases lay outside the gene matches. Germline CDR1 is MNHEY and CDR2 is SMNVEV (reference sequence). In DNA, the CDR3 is TGTGCCAGCAGTGACAGGGGGATTTACACTGAAGCTTTCTTT. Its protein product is CASSDRGIYTEAFF.